These 5 T cell receptor beta chains came from one sample sequenced in a study of T cell clonality in common variable immunodeficiency (dated by TCRdb to about 2015). Library preparation employed the immunoSEQ multiplex PCR assay. The table comes from immuneACCESS by way of TCRdb, which keeps in-frame sequences with V and J called. Part of the clones is missing from these tables; in studies checked, under half for an unresolved V gene and the rest for unknown reasons. Here the sample lists 45,000 to 70,000 clones, none seen once only. The ten biggest clones cover 5.4% of the sample. The sample was peripheral blood mononuclear cells. The origin of the receptors is a person aged 18 to 75 in good health.

There are many counts of this clone. The read comes to an end 3 residues before the CDR3 does, leaving the germline J gene to fill in the end. The chain recombines TRBV19 with TRBJ1-2; 7 bases are a match to TRBD1. Germline V CDR1 and CDR2: LNHDA, SQIVND (reference sequence). Germline trimming cut 11 bases from V and 0 bases from J; bases unmatched to any gene: 6. The length of the CDR3 is 13 residues. The CDR3 here is CAVRTGTNYGYTF. The covered CDR3 bases are TGTGCCGTGAGGACAGGCACTAACTATGGC.

In its sample, this clone was seen many times. The CDR3 extends 3 residues past the end of the read, so its final part is completed from the germline J gene. J is TRBJ2-5 and V is TRBV7-2; 11 positions agree with TRBD2. CDR3 length equals 15 residues. V was pared by 9 bases and J by 1 base, with 7 bases of the junction left unmatched. The V gene's germline CDR1 is SGHTA and CDR2 FQGNSA. CDR3 bases read: TGTGCCAGTAGGAGACTAGCGGGACCCCAAGAGACC. This sequence encodes CASRRLAGPQET. The full CDR3 reads CASRRLAGPQETQYF.

This clone was seen many times. The CDR3 end falls 3 residues outside the read, so it is completed with the germline J gene. The chain links TRBV5-1 to TRBJ2-5, with D possibly matching TRBD2 (6 bases). Germline V gene lookup returns CDR1 SGHRS and CDR2 YFSETQ. V lost 3 bases and J lost 5, with 23 bases in between. The CDR3 consists of 17 residues. The CDR3 is CASSSGRLDRPPETQYF. CDR3 DNA, as far as it was read: TGCGCCAGCAGCTCGGGGCGACTAGACCGCCCGCCGGAGACC.

This clone showed up many times. The DNA ends 3 residues before the CDR3 does, and the rest of the CDR3 is filled in from the germline J gene. The V gene is TRBV9, the J gene TRBJ2-1, with a weak D call TRBD1 (5 bases). V lost 0 bases to trimming and J lost 3 bases, with 10 bases between them. Looked up from germline, CDR1 is SGDLS and CDR2 is YYNGEE. The CDR3 consists of 15 residues. The sequenced part of the CDR3 DNA is TGTGCCAGCAGCGTAGACCAGGGCGACTACAATGAG. Protein product: CASSVDQGDYNE. The whole CDR3 reads CASSVDQGDYNEQFF.

This clone was recorded at least ten times. The read comes to an end 3 residues before the CDR3 does, leaving the germline J gene to fill in the end. This rearrangement joins TRBV15 to TRBJ2-5; 9 nucleotides line up with TRBD1. V shed 1 base, J shed 1 base, and the junction held 1 base outside the gene matches. The CDR3 runs to 15 residues. CDR1 and CDR2 from the germline V gene are LNHNV and YYDKDF (reference sequence). The CDR3 here is CATSRGGQGQETQYF. CDR3 DNA (partial): TGTGCCACCAGCAGAGGGGGACAGGGCCAAGAGACC.